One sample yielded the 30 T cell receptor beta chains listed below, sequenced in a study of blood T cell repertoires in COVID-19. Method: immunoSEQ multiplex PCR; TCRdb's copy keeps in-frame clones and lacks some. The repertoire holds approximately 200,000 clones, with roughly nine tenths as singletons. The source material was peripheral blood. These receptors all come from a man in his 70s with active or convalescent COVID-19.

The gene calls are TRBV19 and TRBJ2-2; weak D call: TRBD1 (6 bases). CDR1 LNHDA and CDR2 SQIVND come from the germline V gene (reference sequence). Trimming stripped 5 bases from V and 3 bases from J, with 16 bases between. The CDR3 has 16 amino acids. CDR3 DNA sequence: TGTGCCAGTAGTTCAAGGACAGCGGCTTACACCGGGGAGCTGTTTTTT. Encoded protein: CASSSRTAAYTGELFF. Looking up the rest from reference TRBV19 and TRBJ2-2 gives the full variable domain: DGGITQSPKYLFRKEGQNVTLSCEQNLNHDAMYWYRQDPGQGLRLIYYSQIVNDFQKGDIAEGYSVSREKKESFPLTVTSAQKNPTAFYLCASSSRTAAYTGELFFGEGSRLTVL.

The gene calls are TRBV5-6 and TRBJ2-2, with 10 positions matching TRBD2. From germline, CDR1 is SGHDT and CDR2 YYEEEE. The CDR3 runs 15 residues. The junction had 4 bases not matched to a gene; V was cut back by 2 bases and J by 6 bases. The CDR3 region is CASSFLAGVAGELFF. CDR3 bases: TGTGCCAGCAGCTTCCTAGCGGGAGTTGCCGGGGAGCTGTTTTTT.

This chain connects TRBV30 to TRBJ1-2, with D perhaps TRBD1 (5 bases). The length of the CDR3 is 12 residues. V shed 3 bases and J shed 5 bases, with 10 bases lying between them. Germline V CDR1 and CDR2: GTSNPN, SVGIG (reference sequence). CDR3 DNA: TGTGCCTGGAGCCCGGCAGGGTATGGCTACACCTTC. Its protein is CAWSPAGYGYTF.

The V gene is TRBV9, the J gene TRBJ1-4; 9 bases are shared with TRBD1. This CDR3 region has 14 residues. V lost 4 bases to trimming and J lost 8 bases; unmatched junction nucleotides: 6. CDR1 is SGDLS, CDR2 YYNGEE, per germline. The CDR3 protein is CASSRGTGNEKLFF. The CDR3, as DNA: TGTGCCAGCAGCCGCGGGACAGGGAACGAAAAACTGTTTTTT. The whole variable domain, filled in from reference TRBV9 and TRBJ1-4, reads DSGVTQTPKHLITATGQRVTLRCSPRSGDLSVYWYQQSLDQGLQFLIQYYNGEERAKGNILERFSAQQFPDLHSELNLSSLELGDSALYFCASSRGTGNEKLFFGSGTQLSVL.

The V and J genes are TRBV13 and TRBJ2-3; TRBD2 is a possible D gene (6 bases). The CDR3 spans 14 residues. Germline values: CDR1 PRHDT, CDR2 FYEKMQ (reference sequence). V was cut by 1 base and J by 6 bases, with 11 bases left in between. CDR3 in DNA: TGTGCCAGCAGCTTAGAAGGGACTTTGGATACGCAGTATTTT. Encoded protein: CASSLEGTLDTQYF.

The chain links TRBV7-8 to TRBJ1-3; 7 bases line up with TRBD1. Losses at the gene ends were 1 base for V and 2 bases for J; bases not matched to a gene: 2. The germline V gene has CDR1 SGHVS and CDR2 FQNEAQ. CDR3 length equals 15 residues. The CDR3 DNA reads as TGTGCCAGCAGCTTAGGGGGACAGCCTGGAAACACCATATATTTT. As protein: CASSLGGQPGNTIYF.

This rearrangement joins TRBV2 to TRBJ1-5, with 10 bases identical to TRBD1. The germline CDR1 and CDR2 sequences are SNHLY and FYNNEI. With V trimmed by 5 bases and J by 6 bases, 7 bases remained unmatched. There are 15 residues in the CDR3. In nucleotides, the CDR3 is TGTGCCAGCAGTCCCCCGGGACAGGGGCGTCAGCCCCAGCATTTT. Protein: CASSPPGQGRQPQHF.

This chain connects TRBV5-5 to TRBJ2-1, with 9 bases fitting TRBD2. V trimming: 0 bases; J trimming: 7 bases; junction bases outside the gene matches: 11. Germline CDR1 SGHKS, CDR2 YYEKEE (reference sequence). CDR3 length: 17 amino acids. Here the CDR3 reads CASSLEVAGAYWNEQFF. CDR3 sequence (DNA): TGTGCCAGCAGCTTGGAGGTAGCGGGGGCCTATTGGAATGAGCAGTTCTTC.

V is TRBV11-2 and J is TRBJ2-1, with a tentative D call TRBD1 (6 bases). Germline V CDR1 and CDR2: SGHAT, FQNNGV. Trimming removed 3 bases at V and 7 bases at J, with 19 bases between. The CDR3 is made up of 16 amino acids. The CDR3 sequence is CASSLHNRVVTNEQFF. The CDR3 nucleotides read TGTGCCAGCAGCTTGCACAACAGGGTTGTGACGAATGAGCAGTTCTTC.

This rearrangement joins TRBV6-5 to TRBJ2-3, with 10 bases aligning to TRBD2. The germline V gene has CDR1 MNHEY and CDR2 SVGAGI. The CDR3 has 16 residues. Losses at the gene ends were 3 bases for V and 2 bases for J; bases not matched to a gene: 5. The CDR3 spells CASSYLAGVNTDTQYF. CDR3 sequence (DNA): TGTGCCAGCAGTTATCTAGCGGGAGTGAACACAGATACGCAGTATTTT.

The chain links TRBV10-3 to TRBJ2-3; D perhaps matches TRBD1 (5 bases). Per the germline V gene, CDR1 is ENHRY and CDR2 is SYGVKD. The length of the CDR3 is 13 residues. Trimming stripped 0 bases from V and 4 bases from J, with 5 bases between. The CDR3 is CAISESGADTQYF. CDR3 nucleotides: TGTGCCATCAGTGAGTCAGGGGCAGATACGCAGTATTTT.

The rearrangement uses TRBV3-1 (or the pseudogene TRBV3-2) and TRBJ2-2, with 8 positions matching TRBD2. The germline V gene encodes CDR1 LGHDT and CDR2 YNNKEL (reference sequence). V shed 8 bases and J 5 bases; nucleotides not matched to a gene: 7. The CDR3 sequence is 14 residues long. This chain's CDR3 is CASGRGDKTGELFF. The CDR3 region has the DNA TGTGCCAGCGGGCGGGGGGATAAAACCGGGGAGCTGTTTTTT.

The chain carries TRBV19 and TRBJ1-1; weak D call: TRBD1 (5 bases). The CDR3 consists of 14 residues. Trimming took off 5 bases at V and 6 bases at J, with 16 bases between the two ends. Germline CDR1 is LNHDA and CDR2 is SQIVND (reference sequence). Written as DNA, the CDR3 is TGTGCCAGTAGTTCCCCGGGGGGGAGCCCTGAAGCTTTCTTT. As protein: CASSSPGGSPEAFF.

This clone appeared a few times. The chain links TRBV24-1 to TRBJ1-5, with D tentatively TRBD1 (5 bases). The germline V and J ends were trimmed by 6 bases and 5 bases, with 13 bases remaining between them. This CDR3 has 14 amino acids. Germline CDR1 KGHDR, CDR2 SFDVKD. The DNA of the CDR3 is TGTGCCACCAGTTCCAGGGTTGCCGATCAGCCCCAGCATTTT. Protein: CATSSRVADQPQHF.

In DNA, the CDR3 is TGTGCCAGCAGCCCCTCCGCGGCGGGAGGCGGCTACGAGCAGTACTTC. Encoded protein: CASSPSAAGGGYEQYF. The chain couples TRBV28 to TRBJ2-7; 8 bases map to TRBD2. The CDR3 is made up of 16 amino acids. The ends lost 6 bases at V and 3 bases at J; junction bases unmatched: 13. Per germline, CDR1 MDHEN and CDR2 SYDVKM.

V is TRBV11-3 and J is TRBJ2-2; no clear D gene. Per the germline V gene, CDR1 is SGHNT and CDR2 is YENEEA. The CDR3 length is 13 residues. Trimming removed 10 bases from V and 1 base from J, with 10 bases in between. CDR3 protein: CAKRRRNTGELFF. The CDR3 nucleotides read TGTGCCAAGAGAAGAAGGAACACCGGGGAGCTGTTTTTT.

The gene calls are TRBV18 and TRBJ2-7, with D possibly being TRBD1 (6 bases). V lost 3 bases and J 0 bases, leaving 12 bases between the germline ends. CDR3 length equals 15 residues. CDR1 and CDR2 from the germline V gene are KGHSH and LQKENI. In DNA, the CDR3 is TGTGCCAGCTCACCGATACAGGGTAGCTCCTACGAGCAGTACTTC. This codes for CASSPIQGSSYEQYF.

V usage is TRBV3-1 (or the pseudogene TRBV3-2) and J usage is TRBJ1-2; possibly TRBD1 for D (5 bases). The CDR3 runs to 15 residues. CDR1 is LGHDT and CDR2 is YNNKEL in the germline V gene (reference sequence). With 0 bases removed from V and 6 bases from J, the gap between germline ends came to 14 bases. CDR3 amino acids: CASSQDWRGRDGYTF. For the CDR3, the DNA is TGTGCCAGCAGCCAAGATTGGAGGGGAAGAGATGGCTACACCTTC.

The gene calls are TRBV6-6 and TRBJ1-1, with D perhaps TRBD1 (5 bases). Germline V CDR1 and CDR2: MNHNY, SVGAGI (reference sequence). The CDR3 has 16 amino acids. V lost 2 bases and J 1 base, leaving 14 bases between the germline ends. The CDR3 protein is CASSYNRGRRNTEAFF. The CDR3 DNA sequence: TGTGCCAGCAGTTACAATAGGGGTCGACGGAACACTGAAGCTTTCTTT.

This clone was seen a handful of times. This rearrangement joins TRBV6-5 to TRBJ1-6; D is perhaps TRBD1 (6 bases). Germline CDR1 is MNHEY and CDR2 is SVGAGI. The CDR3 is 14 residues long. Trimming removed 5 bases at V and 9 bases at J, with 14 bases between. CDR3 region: CASSPDSRSSPLHF. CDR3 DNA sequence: TGTGCCAGCAGTCCGGACAGCCGAAGTTCACCCCTCCACTTT.

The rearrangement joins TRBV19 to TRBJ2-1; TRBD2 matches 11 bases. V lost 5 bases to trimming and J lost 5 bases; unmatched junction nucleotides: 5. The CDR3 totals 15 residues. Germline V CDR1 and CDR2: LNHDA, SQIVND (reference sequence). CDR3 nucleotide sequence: TGTGCCAGTAGTGTCTCTAGCGGGGGGCACAATGAGCAGTTCTTC. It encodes CASSVSSGGHNEQFF.

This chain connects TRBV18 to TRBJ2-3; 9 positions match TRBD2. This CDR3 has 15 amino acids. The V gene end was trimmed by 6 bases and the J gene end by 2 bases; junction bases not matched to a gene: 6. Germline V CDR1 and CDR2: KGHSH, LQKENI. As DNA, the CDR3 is TGTGCCAGCTCCTCCCTAGCGGGGTACACAGATACGCAGTATTTT. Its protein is CASSSLAGYTDTQYF. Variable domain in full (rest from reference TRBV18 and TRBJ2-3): NAGVMQNPRHLVRRRGQEARLRCSPMKGHSHVYWYRQLPEEGLKFMVYLQKENIIDESGMPKERFSAEFPKEGPSILRIQQVVRGDSAAYFCASSSLAGYTDTQYFGPGTRLTVL.

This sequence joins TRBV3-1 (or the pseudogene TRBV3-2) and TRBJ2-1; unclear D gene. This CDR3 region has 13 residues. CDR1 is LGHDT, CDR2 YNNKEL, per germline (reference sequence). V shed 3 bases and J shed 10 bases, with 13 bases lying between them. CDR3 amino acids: CASSHYEDREQFF. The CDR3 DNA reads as TGTGCCAGCAGCCATTACGAGGATCGGGAGCAGTTCTTC.

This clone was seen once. The CDR3 region is CASSGDSSYGYTF. CDR3 DNA sequence: TGTGCCAGCAGCGGAGACAGCTCCTATGGCTACACCTTC. This chain links TRBV2 with TRBJ1-2; the D gene is possibly TRBD1 (5 bases). The CDR3 length is 13 residues. V lost 6 bases, J lost 4 bases, and 12 bases lay in between. Germline V lookup: CDR1 SNHLY, CDR2 FYNNEI.

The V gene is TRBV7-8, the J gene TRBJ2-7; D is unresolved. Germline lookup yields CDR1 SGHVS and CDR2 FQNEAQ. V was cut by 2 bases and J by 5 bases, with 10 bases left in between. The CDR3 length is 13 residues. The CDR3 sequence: CASSLTTLNEQYF. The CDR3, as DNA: TGTGCCAGCAGCTTAACTACTCTCAACGAGCAGTACTTC. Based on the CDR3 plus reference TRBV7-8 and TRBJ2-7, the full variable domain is GAGVSQSPRYKVAKRGQDVALRCDPISGHVSLFWYQQALGQGPEFLTYFQNEAQLDKSGLPSDRFFAERPEGSVSTLKIQRTQQEDSAVYLCASSLTTLNEQYFGPGTRLTVT.

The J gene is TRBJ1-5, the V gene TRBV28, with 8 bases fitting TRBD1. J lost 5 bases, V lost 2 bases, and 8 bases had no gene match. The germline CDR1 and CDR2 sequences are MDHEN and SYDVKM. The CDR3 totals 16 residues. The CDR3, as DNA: TGTGCCAGCAGTTTAAACTATCAGGGGGCGTATCAGCCCCAGCATTTT. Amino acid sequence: CASSLNYQGAYQPQHF.

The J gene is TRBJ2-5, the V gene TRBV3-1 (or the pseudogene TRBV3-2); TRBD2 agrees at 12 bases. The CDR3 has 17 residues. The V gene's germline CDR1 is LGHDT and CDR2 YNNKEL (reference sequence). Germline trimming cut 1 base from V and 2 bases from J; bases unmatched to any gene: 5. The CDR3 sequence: CASSQAGLAGMQETQYF. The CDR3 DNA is TGTGCCAGCAGCCAAGCCGGACTAGCGGGGATGCAAGAGACCCAGTACTTC.

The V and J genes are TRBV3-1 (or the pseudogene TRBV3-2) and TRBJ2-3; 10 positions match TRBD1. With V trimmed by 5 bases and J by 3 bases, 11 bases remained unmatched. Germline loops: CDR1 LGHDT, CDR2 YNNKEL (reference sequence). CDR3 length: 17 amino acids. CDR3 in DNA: TGTGCCAGCAGCTACCTGACAGGGGGCGCGGGGACAGATACGCAGTATTTT. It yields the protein CASSYLTGGAGTDTQYF.

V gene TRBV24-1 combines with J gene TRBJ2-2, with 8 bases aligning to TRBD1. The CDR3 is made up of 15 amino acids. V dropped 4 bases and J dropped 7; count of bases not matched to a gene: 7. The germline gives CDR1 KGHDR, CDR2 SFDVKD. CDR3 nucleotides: TGTGCCACCAGTGACCGGACAGGGCTATTCGGGGAGCTGTTTTTT. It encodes CATSDRTGLFGELFF.

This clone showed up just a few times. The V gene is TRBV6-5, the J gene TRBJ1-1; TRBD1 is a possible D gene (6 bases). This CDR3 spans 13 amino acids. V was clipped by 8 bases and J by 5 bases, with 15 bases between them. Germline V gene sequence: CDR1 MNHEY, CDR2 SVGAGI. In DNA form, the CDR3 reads TGTGCCAGCCACAGGGAGGGTAGGACTGAAGCTTTCTTT. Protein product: CASHREGRTEAFF.